Sequencing of this TCR beta chain was carried out in a study of early T cells in non-severe SARS-CoV-2 infection. Study-wide context: Chains from this unsorted whole-blood bulk RNA could not be paired. Points from the study as a whole: Private and CD4 specificities were missed by VDJdb matching, skewed to anti-spike CD8.

Individual cDNA molecules received unique molecular identifiers. TCRdb passed the 5' RACE reads through MiXCR, listing each CDR3 protein once. Among around 44,000 distinct CDR3 sequences listed, roughly 7.7% were seen once. This clonotype was recorded at least ten times. What it binds is not known. The CDR3 runs 15 residues. CDR1 is SGHVS, CDR2 FQNEAQ, per germline. The V end was cut by 2 bases, the J end by 4 bases, with 14 bases between. This TCR was recovered from an adult who was a healthcare worker with PCR-confirmed SARS-CoV-2 infection or an uninfected control (not recorded which). The chain employs TRBV7-8 and TRBJ1-2; D is perhaps TRBD1 (6 bases). The sequenced sample was whole blood. The CDR3, as DNA: TGTGCCAGCAGCTTAAATGGGGGCGCGGGCTATGGCTACACCTTC. This encodes CASSLNGGAGYGYTF.